One sample yielded the 21 T cell receptor beta chains listed below, sequenced in a study of cytomegalovirus exposure and HLA in healthy donors. The PCR ran on 60 Vbeta and 13 Jbeta primers. Libraries were prepared by immunoSEQ multiplex PCR; TCRdb keeps only in-frame clonotypes and omits some of them. The sample lists under 200,000 clones, under 85% occurring once. The sample taken for sequencing was PBMCs. The receptors were gathered from a female donor in good health and CMV-seronegative.

The CDR3 protein is CASSLAQSSGGYEQYF. CDR3 DNA: TGTGCCAGCAGCTTAGCGCAATCTAGCGGGGGCTACGAGCAGTACTTC. The rearrangement uses TRBV7-2 and TRBJ2-7; 10 bases fit TRBD2. The junction had 5 bases not matched to a gene; V was cut back by 0 bases and J by 3 bases. The germline CDR1 and CDR2 sequences are SGHTA and FQGNSA. CDR3 size: 16 residues.

The chain has TRBV4-1 and TRBJ2-5; TRBD2 aligns across 8 bases. The J segment lost 11 bases and the V segment lost 0 bases, leaving 5 bases of the junction unmatched. Per the germline V gene, CDR1 is MGHRA and CDR2 is YSYEKL. The CDR3 has 13 amino acids. CDR3 DNA: TGCGCCAGCAGCCAAGATCCGGGGGGGGAGCAGTACTTC. Translation: CASSQDPGGEQYF.

This rearrangement joins TRBV15 to TRBJ1-6; D gene ambiguous. Trimming removed 0 bases at V and 10 bases at J, with 7 bases between. This CDR3 comprises 13 residues. Germline CDR1 and CDR2: LNHNV and YYDKDF (reference sequence). The CDR3 loop reads CATSREENSPLHF. In nucleotides, the CDR3 is TGTGCCACCAGCAGAGAGGAGAACTCACCCCTCCACTTT.

This chain links TRBV4-3 with TRBJ1-2, with D unresolved. V lost 0 bases and J 2 bases, leaving 10 bases between the germline ends. The CDR3 runs 15 residues. Germline CDR1 reads LGHNA; CDR2 reads YSLEER. CDR3 sequence reads: CASSQDPTPNYGYTF. The CDR3 DNA is TGCGCCAGCAGCCAAGATCCGACACCCAACTATGGCTACACCTTC.

The sample holds a few counts of this clone. This sequence joins TRBV2 and TRBJ2-5; 7 nucleotides align to TRBD1. In germline, CDR1 is SNHLY, CDR2 FYNNEI. The V segment lost 11 bases and the J segment 5 bases; nucleotides outside the gene matches: 11. This CDR3 comprises 13 residues. CDR3 in amino acids: CAGSTGVSETQYF. In nucleotides, the CDR3 is TGTGCCGGAAGCACAGGGGTAAGCGAGACCCAGTACTTC.

The chain has TRBV19 and TRBJ1-2; D ambiguous. Germline assignment: CDR1 LNHDA and CDR2 SQIVND (reference sequence). This CDR3 spans 12 amino acids. Trimming pared 3 bases from V and 5 bases from J, leaving 7 bases between. The CDR3 reads CASSMAGYGYTF. CDR3 coding DNA: TGTGCCAGTAGTATGGCAGGATATGGCTACACCTTC.

This clone was counted between two and nine times. The rearrangement links TRBV7-9 to TRBJ1-2; a possible D gene is TRBD1 (5 bases). Looked up from germline, CDR1 is SEHNR and CDR2 is FQNEAQ (reference sequence). Trimming removed 1 base from V and 3 bases from J, with 9 bases in between. The CDR3 covers 14 residues. This CDR3 reads CASSLGGRHYGYTF. DNA of the CDR3: TGTGCCAGCAGCTTAGGGGGCAGACACTATGGCTACACCTTC.

The J gene is TRBJ1-3, the V gene TRBV6-6; tentatively, D is TRBD2 (6 bases). The J call may be wrong; the DNA end is better matched by TRBJ2-2. Germline CDR1 reads MNHNY; CDR2 reads SVGAGI (reference sequence). CDR3 length equals 16 residues. DNA for the CDR3: TGTGCCAGCAGTCTCAACGGGGGAACGAACACCGGGGAGCTGTTTTTT. It yields the protein CASSLNGGTNTGELFF.

The V call is TRBV11-2, the J call TRBJ2-1, with TRBD1 matching over 7 bases. The CDR3 sequence is 13 residues long. V lost 5 bases and J lost 5; bases outside the gene matches: 3. Germline-derived CDR1 and CDR2 are SGHAT and FQNNGV. The DNA for the CDR3 is TGTGCCAGCAGCCTCGACAGGGACAATGAGCAGTTCTTC. It codes for CASSLDRDNEQFF.

The J gene is TRBJ1-3, the V gene TRBV6-1; TRBD1 might be the D (6 bases). The germline V gene encodes CDR1 MNHNS and CDR2 SASEGT. V was clipped by 3 bases and J by 0 bases, with 18 bases between them. This CDR3 spans 18 amino acids. The DNA for the CDR3 is TGTGCCAGCAGTGACAATCGCGGCAACAGGGTCTCTGGAAACACCATATATTTT. This encodes CASSDNRGNRVSGNTIYF.

The chain couples TRBV23-1 to TRBJ1-1; 9 bases align to TRBD1. TRBV23-1 is an ORF; its function is uncertain. The CDR3 is 19 residues long. V was clipped by 5 bases and J by 4 bases; unmatched bases: 20. CDR3 in amino acids: CASSTSRDRVFVLFTEAFF. The CDR3 bases are TGCGCCAGCAGTACGTCCCGGGACAGGGTATTCGTATTGTTCACTGAAGCTTTCTTT.

With regard to this clone: This CDR3 is also generated by other DNA sequences in the sample. The chain uses TRBV28 and TRBJ2-7; 12 bases are a match to TRBD2. Losses at the gene ends were 5 bases for V and 1 base for J; bases not matched to a gene: 3. Germline-derived CDR1 and CDR2 are MDHEN and SYDVKM. This CDR3 has 15 residues. CDR3: CASSPGTSGSYEQYF. The CDR3 region has the DNA TGTGCCAGCAGTCCCGGGACTAGCGGGTCCTACGAGCAGTACTTC.

The chain couples TRBV6-5 to TRBJ1-2; the match to TRBD1 covers 9 bases. Per the germline V gene, CDR1 is MNHEY and CDR2 is SVGAGI. The CDR3 has 12 residues. J was trimmed by 7 bases and V by 7 bases; bases with no gene match: 4. DNA for the CDR3: TGTGCCAGCACTACAGGGGGCGGTGGCTACACCTTC. This translates into CASTTGGGGYTF.

Remarks on this clone: This sample includes further DNA sequences coding for the same CDR3. The J gene is TRBJ2-1, the V gene TRBV11-3, with 8 positions matching TRBD2. The germline CDR1 and CDR2 sequences are SGHNT and YENEEA. The CDR3 spans 15 residues. V was pared by 1 base and J by 3 bases, with 2 bases of the junction left unmatched. CDR3 DNA sequence: TGTGCCAGCAGCTTAGGTACTAGCGGCTACAATGAGCAGTTCTTC. Residues: CASSLGTSGYNEQFF.

This clone showed up just a few times. The chain is built from TRBV27 and TRBJ2-6; 9 bases align to TRBD2. There are 19 residues in the CDR3. Germline lookup yields CDR1 MNHEY and CDR2 SMNVEV (reference sequence). Unmatched junction bases numbered 17, after V lost 7 bases and J lost 4 bases. In DNA, the CDR3 is TGTGCCAGCACCCCCCTGGATGGTAGCGGGGGTTCGGGGGCCAACGTCCTGACTTTC. Its translation: CASTPLDGSGGSGANVLTF.

V is TRBV27 and J is TRBJ1-5; a weak D match, TRBD1 (6 bases). Between the trimmed V and J ends, which lost 8 bases and 7 bases, there was a span of 21 bases. Germline lookup yields CDR1 MNHEY and CDR2 SMNVEV (reference sequence). The CDR3 has 15 amino acids. DNA for the CDR3: TGTGCCAGCGGTTCCCGGGACATAAGAAAACAGCCCCAGCATTTT. It encodes CASGSRDIRKQPQHF.

As to this clone: The CDR3 does not end in the conserved phenylalanine or tryptophan, so this is likely a read error. The genes are TRBV18 and TRBJ1-2; D unclear. V was clipped by 5 bases and J by 8 bases, with 15 bases between them. Per the germline V gene, CDR1 is KGHSH and CDR2 is LQKENI. The CDR3 extends over 13 amino acids. As DNA, the CDR3 is TGTGCCAGCTCAATGTACCCCGTTGAGGGCTACACCTCC. It codes for CASSMYPVEGYTS.

This chain joins TRBV7-6 and TRBJ2-5, with D tentatively TRBD1 (5 bases). The V gene's germline CDR1 is SGHVS and CDR2 FNYEAQ. Trimming shortened V by 5 bases and J by 7 bases, and 8 bases separated the two germline ends. The CDR3 consists of 11 residues. The CDR3 spells CASSPQGTQYF. Written as DNA, the CDR3 is TGTGCCAGCAGCCCCCAGGGGACCCAGTACTTC.

The table lists this clone with a few counts. V and J are TRBV6-6 and TRBJ1-3; D perhaps matches TRBD1 (5 bases). Germline V gene lookup returns CDR1 MNHNY and CDR2 SVGAGI (reference sequence). This CDR3 is 14 amino acids long. V was pared by 7 bases and J by 0 bases, with 10 bases between. CDR3: CASIGRDSGNTIYF. CDR3 DNA: TGTGCCAGCATCGGCAGGGACTCTGGAAACACCATATATTTT.

This sequence joins TRBV15 and TRBJ2-3; a weak D match, TRBD2 (5 bases). V lost 4 bases and J 4 bases, leaving 12 bases between the germline ends. Germline-derived CDR1 and CDR2 are LNHNV and YYDKDF (reference sequence). This CDR3 region has 14 residues. CDR3 DNA: TGTGCCACCAGCACGCGGCTAGCAGCAGATACGCAGTATTTT. It translates to CATSTRLAADTQYF.

The J gene is TRBJ2-7, the V gene TRBV5-1; D is ambiguous. The CDR3 has 14 amino acids. Trimming left V 0 bases short and J 0 bases short, with 7 bases between. CDR1 SGHRS and CDR2 YFSETQ come from the germline V gene. In DNA form, the CDR3 reads TGCGCCAGCAGCTTGGTTGCCAGCTCCTACGAGCAGTACTTC. Translated, it gives CASSLVASSYEQYF.